The clone carrying this T cell receptor (beta chain) was recorded at least ten times. The CDR3 is 12 amino acids. CDR1 MDHEN and CDR2 SYDVKM come from the germline V gene. Between the trimmed V and J ends, which lost 7 bases and 6 bases, there was a span of 10 bases. Arm-PCR of CDR3 regions and iRepertoire HTBI primers were used to build TCR beta libraries. TCRdb ran MiXCR on the multiplex PCR reads and lists one entry per CDR3 protein. Of 650,000 to 700,000 distinct CDR3 sequences listed, approximately 31% were seen once; the top ten hold under 55%. This sample was taken from a study of regulatory T cells in long-lasting Graves disease. Turning to the study itself: Persistent Graves' disease meant over 5 years of antithyroid drugs with positive TSH receptor antibodies.

Time point noted: persistent/refractory GD, antithyroid drugs over 5 years with positive TRAb. Extracted RNA from PBMCs served as the source of the TCR library. The chain links TRBV28 to TRBJ1-5; no definite D call. The material was peripheral blood mononuclear cells (PBMCs), obtained when the disease was refractory, from a patient treated with antithyroid drugs. The TCR comes from a female donor with Graves disease. CDR3 DNA: TGTGCCAGCACCACGTTGAGTCAGCCCCAGCATTTT. This gives the protein CASTTLSQPQHF.